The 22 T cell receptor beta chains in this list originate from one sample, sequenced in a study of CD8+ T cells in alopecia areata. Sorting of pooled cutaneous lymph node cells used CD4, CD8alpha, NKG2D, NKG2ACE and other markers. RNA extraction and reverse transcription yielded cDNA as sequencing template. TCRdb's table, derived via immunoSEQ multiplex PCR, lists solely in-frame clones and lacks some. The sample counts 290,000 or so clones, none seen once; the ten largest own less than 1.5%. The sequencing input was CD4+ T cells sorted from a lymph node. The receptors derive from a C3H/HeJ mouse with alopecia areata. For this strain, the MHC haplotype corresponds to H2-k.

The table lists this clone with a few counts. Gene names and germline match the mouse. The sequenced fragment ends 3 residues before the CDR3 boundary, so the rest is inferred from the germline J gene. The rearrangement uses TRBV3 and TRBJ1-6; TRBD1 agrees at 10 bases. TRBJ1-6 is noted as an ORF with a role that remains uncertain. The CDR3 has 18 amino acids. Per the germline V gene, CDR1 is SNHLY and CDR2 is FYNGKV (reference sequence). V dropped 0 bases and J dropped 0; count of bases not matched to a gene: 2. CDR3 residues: CASSLADRGVSYNSPLYF. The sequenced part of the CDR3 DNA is TGTGCCAGCAGCTTAGCGGACAGGGGGGTTTCCTATAATTCGCCC.

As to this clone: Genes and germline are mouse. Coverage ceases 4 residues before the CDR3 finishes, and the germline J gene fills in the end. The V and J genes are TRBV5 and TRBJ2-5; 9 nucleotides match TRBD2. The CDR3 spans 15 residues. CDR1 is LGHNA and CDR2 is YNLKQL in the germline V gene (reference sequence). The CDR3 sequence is CASSQVGGREDTQYF. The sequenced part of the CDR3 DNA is TGTGCCAGCAGCCAAGTGGGGGGGCGCGAAGAC.

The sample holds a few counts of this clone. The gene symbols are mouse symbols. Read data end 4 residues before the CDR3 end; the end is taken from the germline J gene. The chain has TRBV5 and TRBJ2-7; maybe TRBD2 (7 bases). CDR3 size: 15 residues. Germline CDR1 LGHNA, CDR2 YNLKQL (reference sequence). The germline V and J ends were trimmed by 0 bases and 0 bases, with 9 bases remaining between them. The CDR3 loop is CASSQDWGPSYEQYF. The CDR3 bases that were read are TGTGCCAGCAGCCAAGACTGGGGGCCCTCCTAT.

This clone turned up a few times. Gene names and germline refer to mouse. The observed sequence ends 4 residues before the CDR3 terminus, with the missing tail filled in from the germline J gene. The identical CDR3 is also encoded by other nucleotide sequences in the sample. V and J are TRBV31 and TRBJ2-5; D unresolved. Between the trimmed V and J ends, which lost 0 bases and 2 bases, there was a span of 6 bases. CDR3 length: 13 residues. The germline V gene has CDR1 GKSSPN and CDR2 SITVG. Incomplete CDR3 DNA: TGTGCCTGGAGTCTGGGGTCCCAAGAC. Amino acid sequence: CAWSLGSQD. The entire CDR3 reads CAWSLGSQDTQYF.

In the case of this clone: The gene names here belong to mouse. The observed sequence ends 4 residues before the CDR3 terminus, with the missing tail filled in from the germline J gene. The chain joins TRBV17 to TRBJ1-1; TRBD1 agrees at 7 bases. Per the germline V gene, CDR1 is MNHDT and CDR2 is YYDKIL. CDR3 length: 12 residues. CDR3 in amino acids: CASSDREAEVFF. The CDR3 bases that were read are TGTGCTAGCAGTGACAGGGAGGCA.

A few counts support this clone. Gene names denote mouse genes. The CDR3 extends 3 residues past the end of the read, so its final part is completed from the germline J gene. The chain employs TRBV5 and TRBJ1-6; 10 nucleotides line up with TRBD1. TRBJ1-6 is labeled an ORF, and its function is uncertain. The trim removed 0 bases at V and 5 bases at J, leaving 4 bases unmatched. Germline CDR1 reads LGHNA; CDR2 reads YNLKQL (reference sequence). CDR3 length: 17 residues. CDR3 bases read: TGTGCCAGCAGCCAAGATAGGGACAGGGGACATAATTCGCCC. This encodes CASSQDRDRGHNSP. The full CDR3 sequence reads CASSQDRDRGHNSPLYF.

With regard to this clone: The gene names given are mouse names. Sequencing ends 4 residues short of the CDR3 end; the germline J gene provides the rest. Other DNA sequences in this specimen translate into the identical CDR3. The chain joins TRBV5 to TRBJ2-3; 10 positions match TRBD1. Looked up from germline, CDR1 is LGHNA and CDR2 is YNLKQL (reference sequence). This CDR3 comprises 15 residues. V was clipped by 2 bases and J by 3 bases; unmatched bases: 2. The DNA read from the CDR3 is TGTGCCAGCAGCCAACCGGGACAGGGGGCAGAA. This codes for CASSQPGQGAE. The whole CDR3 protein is CASSQPGQGAETLYF.

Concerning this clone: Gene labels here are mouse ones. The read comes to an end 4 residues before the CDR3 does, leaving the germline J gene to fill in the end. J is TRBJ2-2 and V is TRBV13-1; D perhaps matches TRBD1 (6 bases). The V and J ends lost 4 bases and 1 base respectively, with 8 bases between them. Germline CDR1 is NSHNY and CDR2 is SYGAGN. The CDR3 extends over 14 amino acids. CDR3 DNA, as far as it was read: TGTGCCAGCAGTCCGACAGGAAACACCGGG. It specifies CASSPTGNTG. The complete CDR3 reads CASSPTGNTGQLYF.

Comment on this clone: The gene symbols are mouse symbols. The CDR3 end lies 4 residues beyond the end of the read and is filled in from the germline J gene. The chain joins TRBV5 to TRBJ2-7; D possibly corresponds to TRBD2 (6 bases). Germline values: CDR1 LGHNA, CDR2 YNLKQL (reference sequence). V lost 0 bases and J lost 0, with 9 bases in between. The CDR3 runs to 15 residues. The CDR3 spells CASSQEPWGSYEQYF. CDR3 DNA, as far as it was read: TGTGCCAGCAGCCAAGAGCCCTGGGGCTCCTAT.

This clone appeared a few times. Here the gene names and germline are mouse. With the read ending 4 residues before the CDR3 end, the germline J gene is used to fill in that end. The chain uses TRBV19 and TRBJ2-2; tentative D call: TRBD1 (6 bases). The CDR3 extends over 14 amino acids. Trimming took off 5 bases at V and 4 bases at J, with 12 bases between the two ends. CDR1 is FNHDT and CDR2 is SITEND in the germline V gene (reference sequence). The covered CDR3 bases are TGTGCCAGCAGGCCGGGACAATCCACCGGG. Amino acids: CASRPGQSTG. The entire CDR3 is CASRPGQSTGQLYF.

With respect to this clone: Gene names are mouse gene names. CDR3 region: CASRAGKRNTLYF. The CDR3 DNA, read in part, is TGTGCCAGCAGGGCAGGGAAGAGGAAC. The rearrangement links TRBV13-1 to TRBJ2-4, with D maybe TRBD1 (5 bases). The CDR3 is cut off 4 residues early in the read; its end comes from the germline J gene. Germline V CDR1 and CDR2: NSHNY, SYGAGN. The CDR3 is 13 residues long.

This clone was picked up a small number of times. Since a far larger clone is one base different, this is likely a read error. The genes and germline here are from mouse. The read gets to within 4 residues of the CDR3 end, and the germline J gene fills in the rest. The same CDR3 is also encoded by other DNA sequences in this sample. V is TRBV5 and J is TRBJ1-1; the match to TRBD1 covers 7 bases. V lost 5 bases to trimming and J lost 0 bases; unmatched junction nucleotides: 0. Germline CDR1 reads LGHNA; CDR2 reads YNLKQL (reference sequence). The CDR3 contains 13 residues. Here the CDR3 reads CASSGTANTEVFF. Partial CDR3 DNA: TGTGCCAGCAGCGGGACAGCAAACACA.

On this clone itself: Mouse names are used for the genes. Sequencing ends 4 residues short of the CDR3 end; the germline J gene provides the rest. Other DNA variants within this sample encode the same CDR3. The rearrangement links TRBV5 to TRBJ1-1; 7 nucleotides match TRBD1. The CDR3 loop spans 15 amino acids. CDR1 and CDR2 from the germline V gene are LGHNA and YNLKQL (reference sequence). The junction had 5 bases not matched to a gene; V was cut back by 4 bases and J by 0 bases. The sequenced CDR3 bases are TGTGCCAGCAGCCCTCCCGGGACAGCAAACACA. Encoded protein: CASSPPGTANT. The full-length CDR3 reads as CASSPPGTANTEVFF.

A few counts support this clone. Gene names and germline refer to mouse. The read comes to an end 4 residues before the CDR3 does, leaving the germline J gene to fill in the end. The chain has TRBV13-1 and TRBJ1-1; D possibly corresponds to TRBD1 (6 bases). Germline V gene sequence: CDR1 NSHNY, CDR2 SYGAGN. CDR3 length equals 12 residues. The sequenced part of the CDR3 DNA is TGTGCCAGCAGGGCCGGGACAACA. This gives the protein CASRAGTT. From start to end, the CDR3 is CASRAGTTEVFF.

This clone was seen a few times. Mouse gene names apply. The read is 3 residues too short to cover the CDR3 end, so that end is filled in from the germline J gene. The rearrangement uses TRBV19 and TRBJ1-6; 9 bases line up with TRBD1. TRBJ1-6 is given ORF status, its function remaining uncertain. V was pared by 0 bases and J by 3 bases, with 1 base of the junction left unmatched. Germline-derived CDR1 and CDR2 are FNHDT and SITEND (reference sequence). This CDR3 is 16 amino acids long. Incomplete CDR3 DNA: TGTGCCAGCAGTATAGAGACAGGGGGCTATAATTCGCCC. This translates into CASSIETGGYNSP. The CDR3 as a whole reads CASSIETGGYNSPLYF.

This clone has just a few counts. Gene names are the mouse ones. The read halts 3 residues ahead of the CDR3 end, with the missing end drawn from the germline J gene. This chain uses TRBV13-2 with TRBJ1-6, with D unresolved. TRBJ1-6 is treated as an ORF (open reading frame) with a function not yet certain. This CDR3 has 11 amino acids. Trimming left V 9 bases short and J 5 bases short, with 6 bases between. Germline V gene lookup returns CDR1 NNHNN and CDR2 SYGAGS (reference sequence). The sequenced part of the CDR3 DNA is TGTGCCACCAGAAATAATTCGCCC. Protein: CATRNNSP. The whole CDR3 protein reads CATRNNSPLYF.

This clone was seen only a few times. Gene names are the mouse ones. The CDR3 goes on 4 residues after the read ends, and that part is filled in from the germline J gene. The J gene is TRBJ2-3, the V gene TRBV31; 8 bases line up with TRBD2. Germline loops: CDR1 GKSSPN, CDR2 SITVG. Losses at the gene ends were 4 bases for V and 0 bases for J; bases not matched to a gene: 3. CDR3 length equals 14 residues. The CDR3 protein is CAWNWGPSAETLYF. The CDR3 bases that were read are TGTGCCTGGAACTGGGGGCCTAGTGCAGAA.

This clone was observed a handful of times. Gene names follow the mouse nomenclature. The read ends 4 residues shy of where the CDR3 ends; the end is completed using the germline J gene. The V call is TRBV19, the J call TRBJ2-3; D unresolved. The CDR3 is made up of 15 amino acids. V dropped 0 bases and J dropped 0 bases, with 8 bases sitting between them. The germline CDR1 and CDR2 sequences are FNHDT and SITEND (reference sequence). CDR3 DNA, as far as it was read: TGTGCCAGCAGTATAGCCTGGCATAGTGCAGAA. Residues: CASSIAWHSAE. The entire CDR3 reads CASSIAWHSAETLYF.

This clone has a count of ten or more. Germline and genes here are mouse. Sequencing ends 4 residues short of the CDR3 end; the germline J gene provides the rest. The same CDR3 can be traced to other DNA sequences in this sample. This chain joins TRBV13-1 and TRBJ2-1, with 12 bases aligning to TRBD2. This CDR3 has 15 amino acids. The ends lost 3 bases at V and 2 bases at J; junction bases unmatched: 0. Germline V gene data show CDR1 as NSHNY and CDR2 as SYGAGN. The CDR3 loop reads CASSGTGGDYAEQFF. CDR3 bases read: TGTGCCAGCAGTGGGACTGGGGGGGACTATGCT.

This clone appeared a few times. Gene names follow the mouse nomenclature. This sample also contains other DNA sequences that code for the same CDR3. This CDR3 reads CAWSLGGYEQYF. CDR3 bases read: TGTGCCTGGAGTCTGGGGGGATAT. The genes are TRBV31 and TRBJ2-7, with a weak D call TRBD2 (6 bases). The read ends 4 residues early relative to the CDR3; the germline J gene fills the gap. The germline V gene has CDR1 GKSSPN and CDR2 SITVG. This CDR3 is 12 amino acids long.

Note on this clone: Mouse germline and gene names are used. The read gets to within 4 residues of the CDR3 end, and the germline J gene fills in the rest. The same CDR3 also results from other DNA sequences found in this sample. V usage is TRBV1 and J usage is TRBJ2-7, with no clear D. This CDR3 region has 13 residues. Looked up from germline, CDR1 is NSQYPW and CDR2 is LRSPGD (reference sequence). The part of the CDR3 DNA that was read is TGCACCTGCAGTGCAGATCGCCAGTAT. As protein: CTCSADRQY. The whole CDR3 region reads CTCSADRQYEQYF.

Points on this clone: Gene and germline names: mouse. CDR3 bases read: TGTGCCAGCAGTAGATTGGGGACAGAA. It yields the protein CASSRLGTE. The entire CDR3 protein is CASSRLGTETLYF. V is TRBV19 and J is TRBJ2-3; tentatively, D is TRBD2 (5 bases). The read ends 4 residues shy of where the CDR3 ends; the end is completed using the germline J gene. The ends were cut back, 3 bases at V and 4 bases at J, with 9 bases in the middle. Germline assignment: CDR1 FNHDT and CDR2 SITEND (reference sequence). The CDR3 consists of 13 residues.